The sequence of this TCR beta chain was determined in a study of neoadjuvant anti-PD-1 for oral cavity cancer. Overall study context: Patients without progression got a fourth dose around day 43.

TCRdb's copy holds only in-frame clones and misses some; the assay was immunoSEQ multiplex PCR. The sample lists about 13,000 clones; 60% to 80% were seen once. The sample's time point: after neoadjuvant nivolumab, at surgical resection. These oral cavity squamous cell carcinomas were HPV-negative and locally advanced. No culture or expansion preceded analysis of these blood cells. This CDR3 is built from 12 residues. CDR1 and CDR2 from the germline V gene are LNHDA and SQIVND (reference sequence). V lost 8 bases and J lost 8, with 15 bases in between. This clonotype was obtained from a person aged 35-80 years with oral cavity squamous cell carcinoma. Specimen: PBMCs, collected after nivolumab (anti-PD-1) treatment. J is TRBJ1-2 and V is TRBV19; D possibly corresponds to TRBD1 (6 bases). The CDR3 nucleotides are TGTGCCAGTGTTGGGGGGGCACGGGGCTACACCTTC. Encoded protein: CASVGGARGYTF.